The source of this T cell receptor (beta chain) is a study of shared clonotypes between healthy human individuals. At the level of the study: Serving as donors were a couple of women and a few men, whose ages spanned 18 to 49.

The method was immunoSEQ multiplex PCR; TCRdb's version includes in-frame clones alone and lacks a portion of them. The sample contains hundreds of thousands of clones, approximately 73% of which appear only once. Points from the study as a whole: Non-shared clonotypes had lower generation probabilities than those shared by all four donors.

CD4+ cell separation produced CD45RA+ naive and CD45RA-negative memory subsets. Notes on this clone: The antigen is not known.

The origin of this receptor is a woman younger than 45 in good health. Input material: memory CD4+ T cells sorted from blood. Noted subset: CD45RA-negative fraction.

CDR3 amino acids: CASSLGWHNEQFF. Written as DNA, the CDR3 is TGTGCCAGCAGCTTAGGGTGGCACAATGAGCAGTTCTTC. The chain couples TRBV7-9 to TRBJ2-1, with D unclear. Germline CDR1 is SEHNR and CDR2 is FQNEAQ (reference sequence). The CDR3 contains 13 residues. Trimming took 1 base from V and 5 from J, leaving 6 bases between them.